This TCR beta chain was profiled in a study of regulatory T cells in long-lasting Graves disease. Time point here: newly diagnosed GD, antithyroid drugs for less than 3 months. PBMC RNA was the source of the TCR library. Diagnosing Graves' disease relied on the American Thyroid Association guidelines. Sequencing libraries for TCR beta were prepared with iRepertoire HTBI primers and Arm-PCR of CDR3 regions. TCRdb itself ran the multiplex PCR reads through MiXCR, one entry per CDR3 protein. The sample holds around 500,000 distinct CDR3 sequences; about 16% are singletons and the top ten take around 25%. Germline loops: CDR1 SGHAT, CDR2 FQNNGV. V was cut by 2 bases and J by 1 base, with 15 bases left in between. The CDR3 is 17 amino acids. Study-level results: The study found TRBV28, TRBJ1-2 and TRBJ2-5 favored in persistent disease.

This clonotype was counted ten times or more. Its antigen remains unknown. A further study also used this sample, focusing on T cells in Graves' hyperthyroidism and ophthalmopathy. From that second work: The study defined stable Graves' hyperthyroidism as no ophthalmopathy progression within 18 months. By a 13 V-J model, ophthalmopathy was set apart from stable hyperthyroidism.

The rearrangement uses TRBV11-2 and TRBJ1-3, with D tentatively TRBD1 (5 bases). The sequenced sample was peripheral blood mononuclear cells (PBMCs), obtained at new diagnosis, from a patient treated with antithyroid drugs. This TCR derives from a woman aged 35-60 years with Graves disease. Here the CDR3 DNA reads TGTGCCAGCAGCTTATATATCAAGGGACCTTCTGGAAACACCATATATTTT. It encodes CASSLYIKGPSGNTIYF.